The source of this TCR beta chain is a study of Ad26.COV2.S vaccination and SARS-CoV-2 variants. Treatment here: roughly 18 received Ad26.COV2.S at low or high dose, single or two shots; several received placebo; per-sample allocation not given. Sampling was done on day 63 after the first vaccine or placebo injection. Sequenced by immunoSEQ multiplex PCR; TCRdb stores in-frame clones only, minus some. The repertoire has 400,000 to 500,000 clones, roughly 90% of them found once; the top ten carry 3.6%. CDR3 length: 17 amino acids. CDR1 and CDR2 (germline): SGHKS, YYEKEE (reference sequence). Trimming removed 4 bases from V and 8 bases from J; junction bases left unmatched: 17.

This material consisted of peripheral blood, taken in a trial of Ad26.COV2.S vaccine versus placebo. This clonotype was sampled from a person aged 18-60 years who received the Ad26.COV2.S COVID-19 vaccine or a placebo. The V gene is TRBV5-5, the J gene TRBJ2-1; 8 bases are shared with TRBD2. As DNA, the CDR3 is TGTGCCAGCAGCCAACTGGAGGTAGCGGGGCTTGGAGATGAGCAGTTCTTC. Amino acids: CASSQLEVAGLGDEQFF. Full variable domain (remainder filled in from reference TRBV5-5 and TRBJ2-1): DAGVTQSPTHLIKTRGQQVTLRCSPISGHKSVSWYQQVLGQGPQFIFQYYEKEERGRGNFPDRFSARQFPNYSSELNVNALLLGDSALYLCASSQLEVAGLGDEQFFGPGTRLTVL.